The rows below give T cell receptor beta chains drawn from one sample of a study of T cells in Graves' hyperthyroidism and ophthalmopathy. Via MiXCR, TCRdb re-called the multiplex PCR reads, giving one row per CDR3 protein. The profile covers 490,000 or so distinct CDR3 sequences, with less than 25% appearing a single time and roughly 49% taken by the ten largest. Specimen: blood. The receptors stem from a woman in her 70s with Graves' ophthalmopathy. Each CDR3 is given with its conserved first and last residue. A D gene is named only where the DNA matches it firmly. Rows give clone size only sometimes, using once, few, many, or a class for an expanded clone.

j_gene	v_gene	d_gene	abundance	CDR3aa	CDR3nt
TRBJ1-1	TRBV29-1	-	few	CSAARGAYTEAFF	TGCAGCGCTGCCCGGGGCGCATACACTGAAGCTTTCTTT
TRBJ1-1	TRBV5-1	-	many	CASSLPSVNTEAFF	TGCGCCAGCAGCTTGCCCTCGGTGAACACTGAAGCTTTCTTT
TRBJ2-1	TRBV5-1	-	-	CASSLTGASSYNEQFF	TGCGCCAGCAGCTTGACTGGCGCTAGCTCCTACAATGAGCAGTTCTTC
TRBJ2-3	TRBV5-1	-	-	CASSGGYSDTDTQYF	TGCGCCAGCAGCGGAGGGTATTCTGACACAGATACGCAGTATTTT
TRBJ2-1	TRBV2	TRBD1	many	CASRAGTGNYNEQFF	TGTGCCAGCAGAGCCGGGACAGGCAACTACAATGAGCAGTTCTTC
TRBJ2-5	TRBV20-1	TRBD2	-	CSAPPRGGPPASPVTQYF	TGCAGTGCCCCCCCTCGGGGGGGTCCTCCCGCTAGCCCGGTGACCCAGTACTTC
TRBJ2-7	TRBV20-1	-	-	CSARGGRHRGYEQYF	TGCAGTGCTAGAGGTGGCAGACACAGAGGCTACGAGCAGTACTTC
TRBJ2-1	TRBV14	TRBD2	few	CASSPPGLGYNEQFF	TGTGCCAGCAGCCCCCCAGGACTAGGCTACAATGAGCAGTTCTTC
TRBJ1-2	TRBV7-3	-	-	CASSLSGLVNYGYTF	TGTGCCAGCAGCTTATCGGGGCTGGTGAACTATGGCTACACCTTC
TRBJ2-5	TRBV6-6	TRBD1	-	CASSYSPTGGETQYF	TGTGCCAGCAGTTACTCCCCGACAGGGGGGGAGACCCAGTACTTC
TRBJ2-7	TRBV5-1	TRBD2	-	CASSPTRSGRAYEQYF	TGCGCCAGCAGCCCGACACGAAGCGGGAGGGCCTACGAGCAGTACTTC